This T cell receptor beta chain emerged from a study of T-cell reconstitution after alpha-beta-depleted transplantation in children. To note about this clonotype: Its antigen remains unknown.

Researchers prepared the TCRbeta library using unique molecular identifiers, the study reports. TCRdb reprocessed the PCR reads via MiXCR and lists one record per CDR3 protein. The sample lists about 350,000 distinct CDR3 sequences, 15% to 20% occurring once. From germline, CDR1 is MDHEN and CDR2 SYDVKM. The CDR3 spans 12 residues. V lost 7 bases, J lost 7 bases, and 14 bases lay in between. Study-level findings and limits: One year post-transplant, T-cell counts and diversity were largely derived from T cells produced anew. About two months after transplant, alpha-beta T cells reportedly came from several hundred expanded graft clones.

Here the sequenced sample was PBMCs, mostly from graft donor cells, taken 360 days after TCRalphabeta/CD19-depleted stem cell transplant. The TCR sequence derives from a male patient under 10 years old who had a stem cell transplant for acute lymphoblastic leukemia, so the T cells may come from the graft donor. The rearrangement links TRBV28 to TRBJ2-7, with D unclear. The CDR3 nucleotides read TGTGCCAGCACCCAAAGAAAGAATGAGCAGTACTTC. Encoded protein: CASTQRKNEQYF.